A selection of T cell receptor beta chains follows, all from one sample in a study of blood T cell repertoires in COVID-19. Profiled with immunoSEQ multiplex PCR; TCRdb holds only in-frame clones, not every one. Of 50,000 to 65,000 clones listed, roughly 88% are singletons. The specimen was peripheral blood. These receptors all stem from a man aged 65 to 79 with acute or convalescent COVID-19. Each CDR3 is given with its conserved first and last residue. The D gene is left open where the match is weak. Rows give clone size only sometimes, using once, few, many, or a class for an expanded clone.

j_call,d_call,v_call,clone_size,cdr3_nt,cdr3_aa
TRBJ1-5,-,TRBV19,-,TGTGCCAGTACCCTCGGCCCCGGGATTCAGCCCCAGCATTTT,CASTLGPGIQPQHF
TRBJ1-2,-,TRBV5-6,-,TGTGCCAGCAGCTTTTTAGGGGACACCTATGGCTACACCTTC,CASSFLGDTYGYTF
TRBJ2-3,-,TRBV18,-,TGTGCCAGCTCACCACAAACCAGGGGCGGCGATACGCAGTATTTT,CASSPQTRGGDTQYF
TRBJ2-5,TRBD2,TRBV10-3,-,TGTGCCATCAGTGCGGGGACTAGCGGGGGTCTGTACCAAGAGACCCAGTACTTC,CAISAGTSGGLYQETQYF
TRBJ1-1,-,TRBV27,-,TGTGCCAGCAGTCCCCCCGACTCATTGAACACTGAAGCTTTCTTT,CASSPPDSLNTEAFF
TRBJ1-2,-,TRBV5-4,-,TGTGCCAGCAGCGGATACAGGGTGGGAGAGAGTGGCTACACCTTC,CASSGYRVGESGYTF
TRBJ1-4,TRBD1,TRBV7-3,-,TGTGCCAGAGGACAGGGTTTGAGTGAAAAACTGTTTTTT,CARGQGLSEKLFF
TRBJ1-5,-,TRBV12-3/TRBV12-4,-,TGTGCCAGCGCTAGAGGGCTACCGCCCCAGCATTTT,CASARGLPPQHF
TRBJ1-5,TRBD1,TRBV30,-,TGTGCCTGGAGCTCAGGGGGAAATCAGCCCCAGCATTTT,CAWSSGGNQPQHF
TRBJ1-1,-,TRBV11-2,-,TGTGCCAGCAGCTTAGCCCTCAGGGGGAACACTGAAGCTTTCTTT,CASSLALRGNTEAFF
TRBJ2-5,-,TRBV3-1/TRBV3-2,-,TGTGCCAGCAGCCAACGCCTGCAGCGGGAGACCCAGTACTTC,CASSQRLQRETQYF
TRBJ2-3,TRBD1,TRBV5-1,-,TGCGCCAGCAGCTTACAGGGGGTGCGCACAGATACGCAGTATTTT,CASSLQGVRTDTQYF
TRBJ1-1,-,TRBV3-1/TRBV3-2,few,TGTGCCAGCAGCCCGGGACTTTCGAACACTGAAGCTTTCTTT,CASSPGLSNTEAFF
TRBJ2-3,-,TRBV4-1,-,TGCGCCAGCAGCCAAGAAGAAGGGGCGATCACAGATACGCAGTATTTT,CASSQEEGAITDTQYF
TRBJ1-2,TRBD1,TRBV11-2,once,TGTGCCAGCACCCCAGGGACAGCCTACTATGGCTACACCTTC,CASTPGTAYYGYTF
TRBJ1-2,-,TRBV3-1/TRBV3-2,-,TGTGCCAGCAGCCAGGCGAGGGTCTATGGCTACACCTTC,CASSQARVYGYTF
TRBJ2-6,-,TRBV28,once,TGTGCCAGCAGTTTTCGGTTTCAATCTGGGGCCAACGTCCTGACTTTC,CASSFRFQSGANVLTF
TRBJ1-5,-,TRBV5-1,-,TGCGCCAGCAGCTTGGCCGGAGGCAATCAGCCCCAGCATTTT,CASSLAGGNQPQHF
TRBJ1-4,-,TRBV23-1,once,TGCGCCAGCAGTCAATCAACAGGCTATGAAAAACTGTTTTTT,CASSQSTGYEKLFF
TRBJ2-2,TRBD1,TRBV19,-,TGTGCCAGTAGTTCCTGGACAGGGGGGTACACCGGGGAGCTGTTTTTT,CASSSWTGGYTGELFF
TRBJ2-1,-,TRBV5-5,-,TGTGCCAGCAGCTCCCGGGACACCACCTACAATGAGCAGTTCTTC,CASSSRDTTYNEQFF
TRBJ1-6,TRBD1,TRBV7-9,-,TGTGCCAGCAGCACTCGGACAGGGGGGTCTTCACCCCTCCACTTT,CASSTRTGGSSPLHF
TRBJ2-7,TRBD1,TRBV27,once,TGTGCCAGCAGTCTCGGGACAGGGCAGTACGAGCAGTACTTC,CASSLGTGQYEQYF
TRBJ1-1,-,TRBV18,-,TGTGCCAGCTCACCGACACAGGGGAACACTGAAGCTTTCTTT,CASSPTQGNTEAFF
TRBJ2-7,-,TRBV5-4,few,TGTGCCAGCAGCATTAGAGACTACGAGCAGTACTTC,CASSIRDYEQYF
TRBJ2-1,-,TRBV4-3,-,TGCGCCAGCAGCCAAGAACGGGGAAGCTCCTACAATGAGCAGTTCTTC,CASSQERGSSYNEQFF
TRBJ2-1,TRBD1,TRBV7-6,-,TGTGCCAGCAGCTCGGGACAGCCCCTGGAGGTCTACAATGAGCAGTTCTTC,CASSSGQPLEVYNEQFF
TRBJ1-4,TRBD1,TRBV30,-,TGTGCCTGGAGTGCCGGACAGGGGAGTGAAAAACTGTTTTTT,CAWSAGQGSEKLFF
TRBJ2-7,-,TRBV6-5,-,TGTGCCAGCAGGCGGGACCCCGCGGCGTACGAGCAGTACTTC,CASRRDPAAYEQYF
TRBJ2-5,-,TRBV6-2/TRBV6-3,-,TGTGCCAGCAGTCGTCCAGAACCGGGGACCCAGTACTTC,CASSRPEPGTQYF
TRBJ2-3,TRBD2,TRBV7-9,-,TGTGCCAGCAGCCTCATAGCGGGGGGGCTTACAGATACGCAGTATTTT,CASSLIAGGLTDTQYF
TRBJ1-5,-,TRBV28,-,TGTGCCAGCAAAGGGCAGGGGCAGCCCCAGCATTTT,CASKGQGQPQHF
TRBJ1-3,-,TRBV4-1,-,TGCGCCAGCAGCCAAGTCCAGGGTGATGACACCATATATTTT,CASSQVQGDDTIYF
TRBJ2-2,TRBD1,TRBV7-3,-,TGTGCCAGCAGCCCCGGACAGGGGATGAACACCGGGGAGCTGTTTTTT,CASSPGQGMNTGELFF
TRBJ1-3,-,TRBV6-6,-,TGTGCCAGCAGTTACCCCCATTCCAACACCATATATTTT,CASSYPHSNTIYF
TRBJ1-5,-,TRBV6-5,-,TGTGCCAGCAGTTATTCGCGAGGGTCGAAGCCCCAGCATTTT,CASSYSRGSKPQHF
TRBJ1-6,TRBD1,TRBV2,-,TGTGCCAGCAGTGTTATCGGGGACAGTTACTATAATTCACCCCTCCACTTT,CASSVIGDSYYNSPLHF
TRBJ1-4,-,TRBV7-3,-,TGTGCCAGCAGACTGACACCTGCAACTAATGAAAAACTGTTTTTT,CASRLTPATNEKLFF
TRBJ2-3,-,TRBV6-2/TRBV6-3,-,TGTGCCAGCAGTTACGGGTGGACTATAACTAGCACAGATACGCAGTATTTT,CASSYGWTITSTDTQYF
TRBJ1-4,TRBD1,TRBV5-1,few,TGCGCCAGCAGCTTGGGGACAGGGGTAAAAACTAATGAAAAACTGTTTTTT,CASSLGTGVKTNEKLFF